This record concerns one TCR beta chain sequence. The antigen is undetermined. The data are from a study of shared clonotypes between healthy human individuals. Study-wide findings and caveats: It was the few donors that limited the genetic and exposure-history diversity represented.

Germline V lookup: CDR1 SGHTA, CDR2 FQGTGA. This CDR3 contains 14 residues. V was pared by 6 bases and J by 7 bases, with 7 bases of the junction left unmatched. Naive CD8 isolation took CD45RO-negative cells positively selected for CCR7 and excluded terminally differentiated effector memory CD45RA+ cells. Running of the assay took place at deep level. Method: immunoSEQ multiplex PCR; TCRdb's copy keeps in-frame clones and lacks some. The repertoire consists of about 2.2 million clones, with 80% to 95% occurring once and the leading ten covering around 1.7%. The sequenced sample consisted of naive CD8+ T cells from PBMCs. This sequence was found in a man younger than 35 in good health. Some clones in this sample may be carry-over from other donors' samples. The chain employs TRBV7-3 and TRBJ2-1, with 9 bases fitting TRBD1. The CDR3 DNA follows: TGTGCCAGCAGTCGGACCGGGACAGGGAATGAGCAGTTCTTC. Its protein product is CASSRTGTGNEQFF.